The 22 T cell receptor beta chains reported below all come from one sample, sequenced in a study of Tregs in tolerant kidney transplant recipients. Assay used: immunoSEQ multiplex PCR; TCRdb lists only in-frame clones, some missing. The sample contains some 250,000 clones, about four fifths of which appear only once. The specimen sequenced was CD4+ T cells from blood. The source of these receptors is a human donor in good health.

The CDR3 DNA reads as TGTGCCAGCAGCTTGGTCCAAGACCAAGAGGATACGCAGTATTTT. Translated: CASSLVQDQEDTQYF. The chain couples TRBV5-4 to TRBJ2-3, with D unresolved. Per the germline V gene, CDR1 is SGHNT and CDR2 is YYREEE (reference sequence). The CDR3 spans 15 residues. V shed 0 bases and J shed 6 bases, with 14 bases lying between them.

CDR3 DNA: TGTGCCAGCTCCACCCAGACAGGGGGTTCCTACGAGCAGTACTTC. This translates into CASSTQTGGSYEQYF. The V and J genes are TRBV18 and TRBJ2-7, with 9 positions matching TRBD1. The V gene's germline CDR1 is KGHSH and CDR2 LQKENI. The CDR3 contains 15 residues. The ends lost 6 bases at V and 1 base at J; junction bases unmatched: 7.

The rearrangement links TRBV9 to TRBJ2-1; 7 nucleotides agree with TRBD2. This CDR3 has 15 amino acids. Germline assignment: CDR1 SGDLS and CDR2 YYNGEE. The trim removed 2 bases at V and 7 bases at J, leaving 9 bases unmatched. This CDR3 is CASSVGLVGGNEQFF. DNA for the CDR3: TGTGCCAGCAGCGTCGGACTAGTTGGGGGGAATGAGCAGTTCTTC.

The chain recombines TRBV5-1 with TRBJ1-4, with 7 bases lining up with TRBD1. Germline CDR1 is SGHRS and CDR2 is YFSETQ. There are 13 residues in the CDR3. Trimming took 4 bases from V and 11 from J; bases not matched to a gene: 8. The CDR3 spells CASSQGTVGKLFF. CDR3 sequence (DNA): TGCGCCAGCAGCCAAGGGACAGTTGGGAAACTGTTTTTT.

DNA of the CDR3: TGCGCCAGCAGCCACCCGGGACAGGGGTCCGAGCAGTACTTC. Translated, it gives CASSHPGQGSEQYF. The V gene is TRBV4-1, the J gene TRBJ2-7, with TRBD1 identical over 10 bases. The CDR3 has 14 amino acids. CDR1 is MGHRA and CDR2 is YSYEKL in the germline V gene. V lost 3 bases and J lost 6; bases outside the gene matches: 5.

This CDR3 is CASSLVDRTEQFF. As DNA, the CDR3 is TGCGCCAGCAGCTTGGTAGACAGGACGGAGCAGTTCTTC. The chain is built from TRBV5-1 and TRBJ2-1, with D possibly being TRBD1 (6 bases). The CDR3 sequence is 13 residues long. Trimming cost V 0 bases and J 10 bases, with 11 bases left between them. Germline V CDR1 and CDR2: SGHRS, YFSETQ.

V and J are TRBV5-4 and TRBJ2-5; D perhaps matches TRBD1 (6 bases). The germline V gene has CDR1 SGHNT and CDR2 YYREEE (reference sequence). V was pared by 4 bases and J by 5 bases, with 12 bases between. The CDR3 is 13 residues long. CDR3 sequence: CASSPTGLETQYF. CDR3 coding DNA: TGTGCCAGCAGCCCCACAGGGTTGGAGACCCAGTACTTC.

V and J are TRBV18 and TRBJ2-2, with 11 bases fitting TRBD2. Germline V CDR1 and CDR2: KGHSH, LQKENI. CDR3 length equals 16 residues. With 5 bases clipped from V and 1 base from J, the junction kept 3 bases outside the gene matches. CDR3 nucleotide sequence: TGTGCCAGCTCATCGGGACTAGCGGAGAACACCGGGGAGCTGTTTTTT. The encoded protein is CASSSGLAENTGELFF.

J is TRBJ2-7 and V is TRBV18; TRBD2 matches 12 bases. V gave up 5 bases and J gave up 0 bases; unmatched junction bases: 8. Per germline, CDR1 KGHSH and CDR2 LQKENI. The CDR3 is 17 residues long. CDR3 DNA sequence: TGTGCCAGCTCAAAAACCCGGACTAGCGGGGACTCCTACGAGCAGTACTTC. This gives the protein CASSKTRTSGDSYEQYF. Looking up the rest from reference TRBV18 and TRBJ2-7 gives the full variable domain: NAGVMQNPRHLVRRRGQEARLRCSPMKGHSHVYWYRQLPEEGLKFMVYLQKENIIDESGMPKERFSAEFPKEGPSILRIQQVVRGDSAAYFCASSKTRTSGDSYEQYFGPGTRLTVT.

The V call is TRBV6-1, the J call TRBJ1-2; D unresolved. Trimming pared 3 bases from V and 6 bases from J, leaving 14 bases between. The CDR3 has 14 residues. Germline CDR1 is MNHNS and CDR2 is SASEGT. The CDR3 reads CASSEGGRNDGYTF. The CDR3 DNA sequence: TGTGCCAGCAGTGAGGGAGGCAGGAATGATGGCTACACCTTC.

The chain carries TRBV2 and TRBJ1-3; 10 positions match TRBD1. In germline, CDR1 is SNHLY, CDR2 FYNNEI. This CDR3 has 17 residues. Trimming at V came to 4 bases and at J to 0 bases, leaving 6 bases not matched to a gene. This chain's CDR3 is CASSGDRGTFSGNTIYF. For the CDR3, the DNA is TGTGCCAGCAGTGGGGACAGGGGAACCTTCTCTGGAAACACCATATATTTT.

CDR3 sequence reads: CASSWGTPGTDTQYF. The CDR3 nucleotides are TGTGCCAGCAGTTGGGGGACGCCAGGGACAGATACGCAGTATTTT. This chain joins TRBV11-2 and TRBJ2-3; the D gene could be TRBD1 or TRBD2 (5 bases each). The germline CDR1 and CDR2 sequences are SGHAT and FQNNGV. The V gene lost 6 bases and the J gene lost 3 bases, with 16 bases spanning the gap. The CDR3 runs 15 residues. Based on the CDR3 plus reference TRBV11-2 and TRBJ2-3, the full variable domain is EAGVAQSPRYKIIEKRQSVAFWCNPISGHATLYWYQQILGQGPKLLIQFQNNGVVDDSQLPKDRFSAERLKGVDSTLKIQPAKLEDSAVYLCASSWGTPGTDTQYFGPGTRLTVL.

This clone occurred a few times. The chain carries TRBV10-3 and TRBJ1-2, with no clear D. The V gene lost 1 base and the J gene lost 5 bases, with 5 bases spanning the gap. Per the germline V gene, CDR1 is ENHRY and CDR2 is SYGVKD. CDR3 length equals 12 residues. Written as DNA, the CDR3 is TGTGCCATCAGTGAGTTGCGGTATGGCTACACCTTC. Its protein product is CAISELRYGYTF.

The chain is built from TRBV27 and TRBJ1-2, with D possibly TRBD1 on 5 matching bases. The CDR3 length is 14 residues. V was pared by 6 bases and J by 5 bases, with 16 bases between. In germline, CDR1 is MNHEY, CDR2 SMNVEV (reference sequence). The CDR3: CASRSGGWEYGYTF. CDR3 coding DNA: TGTGCCAGCAGGTCGGGGGGGTGGGAATATGGCTACACCTTC.

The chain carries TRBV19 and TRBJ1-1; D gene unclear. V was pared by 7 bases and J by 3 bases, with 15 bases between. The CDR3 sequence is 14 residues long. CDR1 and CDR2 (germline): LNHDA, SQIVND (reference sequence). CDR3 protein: CASTALGLDTEAFF. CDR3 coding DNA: TGTGCCAGTACCGCCCTTGGGCTTGACACTGAAGCTTTCTTT. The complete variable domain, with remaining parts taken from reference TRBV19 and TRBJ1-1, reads DGGITQSPKYLFRKEGQNVTLSCEQNLNHDAMYWYRQDPGQGLRLIYYSQIVNDFQKGDIAEGYSVSREKKESFPLTVTSAQKNPTAFYLCASTALGLDTEAFFGQGTRLTVV.

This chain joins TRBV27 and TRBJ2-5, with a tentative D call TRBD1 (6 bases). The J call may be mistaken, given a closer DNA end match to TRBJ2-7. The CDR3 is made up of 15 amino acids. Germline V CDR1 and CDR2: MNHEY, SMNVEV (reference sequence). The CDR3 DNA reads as TGTGCCACATCCCGCGTGTCGTCAGGGGACAACGAGCAGTACTTC. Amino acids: CATSRVSSGDNEQYF.

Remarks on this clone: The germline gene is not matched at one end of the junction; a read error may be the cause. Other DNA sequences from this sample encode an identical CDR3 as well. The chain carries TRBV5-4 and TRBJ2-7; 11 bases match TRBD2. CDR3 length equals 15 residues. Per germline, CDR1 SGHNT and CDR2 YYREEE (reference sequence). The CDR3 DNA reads TGTGCCAGCAGCTCAGCTAGCGGGAGGACCTACGAGCAGTATTTC. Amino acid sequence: CASSSASGRTYEQYF.

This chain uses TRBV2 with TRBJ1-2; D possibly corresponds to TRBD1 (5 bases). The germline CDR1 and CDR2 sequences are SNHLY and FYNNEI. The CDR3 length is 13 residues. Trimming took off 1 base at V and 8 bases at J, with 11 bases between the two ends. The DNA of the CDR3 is TGTGCCAGCAGTGAAGTGTCGGGGGAGGGCTACACCTTC. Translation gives CASSEVSGEGYTF.

CDR3 nucleotide sequence: TGCGCCAGCAGCTTTACAGGGTACGAGCAGTACTTC. Its translation is CASSFTGYEQYF. V gene TRBV5-1 combines with J gene TRBJ2-7; D is possibly TRBD1 (6 bases). The CDR3 has 12 residues. V was pared by 2 bases and J by 4 bases, with 7 bases between. Germline V gene sequence: CDR1 SGHRS, CDR2 YFSETQ.

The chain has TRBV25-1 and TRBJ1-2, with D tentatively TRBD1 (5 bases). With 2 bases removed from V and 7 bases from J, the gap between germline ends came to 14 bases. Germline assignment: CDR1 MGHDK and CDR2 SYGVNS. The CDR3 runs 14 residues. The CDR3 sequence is CASSEGHEIRGYTF. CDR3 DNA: TGTGCCAGCAGTGAAGGACATGAGATTCGTGGCTACACCTTC.

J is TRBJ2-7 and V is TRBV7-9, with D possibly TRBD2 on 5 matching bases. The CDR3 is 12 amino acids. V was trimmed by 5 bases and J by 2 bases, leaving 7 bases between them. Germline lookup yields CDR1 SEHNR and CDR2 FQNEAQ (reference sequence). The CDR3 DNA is TGTGCCAGCAGCAGGACTCCCTACGAGCAGTACTTC. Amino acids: CASSRTPYEQYF.

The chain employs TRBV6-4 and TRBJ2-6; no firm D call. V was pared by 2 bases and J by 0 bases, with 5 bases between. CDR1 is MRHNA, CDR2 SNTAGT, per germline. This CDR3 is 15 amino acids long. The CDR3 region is CASSDGTSGANVLTF. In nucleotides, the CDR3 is TGTGCCAGCAGTGACGGCACCTCTGGGGCCAACGTCCTGACTTTC.